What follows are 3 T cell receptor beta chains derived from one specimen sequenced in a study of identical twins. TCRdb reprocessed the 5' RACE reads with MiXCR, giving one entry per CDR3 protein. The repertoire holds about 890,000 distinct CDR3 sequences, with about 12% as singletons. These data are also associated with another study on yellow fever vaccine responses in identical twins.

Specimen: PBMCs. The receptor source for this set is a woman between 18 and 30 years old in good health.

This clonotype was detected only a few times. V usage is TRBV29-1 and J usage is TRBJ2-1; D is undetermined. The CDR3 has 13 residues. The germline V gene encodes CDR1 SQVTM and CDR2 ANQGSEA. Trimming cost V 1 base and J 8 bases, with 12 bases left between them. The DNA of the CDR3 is TGCAGCGTTGAAGGAGGAGTAGTGGATGAGCAGTTCTTC. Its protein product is CSVEGGVVDEQFF.

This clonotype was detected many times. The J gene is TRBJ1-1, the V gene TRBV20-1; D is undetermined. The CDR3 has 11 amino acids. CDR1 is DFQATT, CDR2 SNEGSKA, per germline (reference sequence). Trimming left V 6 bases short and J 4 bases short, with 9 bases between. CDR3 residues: CSAPWITEAFF. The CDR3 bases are TGCAGTGCCCCCTGGATCACTGAAGCTTTCTTT.

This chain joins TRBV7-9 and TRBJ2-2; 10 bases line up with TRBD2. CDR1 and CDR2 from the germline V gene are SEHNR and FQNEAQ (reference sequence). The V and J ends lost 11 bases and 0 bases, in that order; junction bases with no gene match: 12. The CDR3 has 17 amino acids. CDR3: CAANAGLAASNTGELFF. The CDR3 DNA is TGTGCCGCAAATGCAGGACTAGCGGCCTCGAACACCGGGGAGCTGTTTTTT.